Included here is one T cell receptor (beta chain) sequence, with context. The sample belongs to a study of neoadjuvant anti-PD-1 for oral cavity cancer. Time point indicated: after neoadjuvant nivolumab, at surgical resection. The protocol was immunoSEQ multiplex PCR, while the TCRdb copy is restricted to in-frame clones and leaves out a portion. The sample lists 8,000 to 10,000 clones, roughly 61% seen once, with 4.4% in the top ten. V gave up 3 bases and J gave up 4 bases, with 10 bases separating them. Germline V gene data show CDR1 as SGHAT and CDR2 as FQNNGV. The CDR3 spans 14 residues. This specimen was PBMCs, taken after nivolumab (anti-PD-1) treatment. This receptor was obtained from a person between 40 and 79 years old with oral cavity squamous cell carcinoma. J is TRBJ1-3 and V is TRBV11-2, with D unresolved. Here the CDR3 reads CASSLGPLGNTIYF. The CDR3 bases are TGTGCCAGCAGCTTGGGCCCCTTGGGAAACACCATATATTTT.